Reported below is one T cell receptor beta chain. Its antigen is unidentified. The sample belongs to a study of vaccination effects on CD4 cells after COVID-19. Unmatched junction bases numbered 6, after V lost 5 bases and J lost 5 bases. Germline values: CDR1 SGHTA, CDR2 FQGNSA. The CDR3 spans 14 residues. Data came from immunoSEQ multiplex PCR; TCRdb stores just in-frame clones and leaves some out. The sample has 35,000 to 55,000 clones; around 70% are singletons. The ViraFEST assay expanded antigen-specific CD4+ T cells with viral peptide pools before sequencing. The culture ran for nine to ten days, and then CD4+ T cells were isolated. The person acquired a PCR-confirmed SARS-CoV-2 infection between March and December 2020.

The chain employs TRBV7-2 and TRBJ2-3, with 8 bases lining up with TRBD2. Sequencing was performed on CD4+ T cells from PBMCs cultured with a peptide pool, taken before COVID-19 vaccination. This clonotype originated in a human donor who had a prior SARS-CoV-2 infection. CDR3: CASSPGTSRDTQYF. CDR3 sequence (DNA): TGTGCCAGCAGCCCGGGGACTAGTCGAGATACGCAGTATTTT. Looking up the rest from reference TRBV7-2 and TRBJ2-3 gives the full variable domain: GAGVSQSPSNKVTEKGKDVELRCDPISGHTALYWYRQSLGQGLEFLIYFQGNSAPDKSGLPSDRFSAERTGGSVSTLTIQRTQQEDSAVYLCASSPGTSRDTQYFGPGTRLTVL.